The clone carrying this T cell receptor (beta chain) has just one count. Its antigen is undetermined. Germline V lookup: CDR1 SQVTM, CDR2 ANQGSEA. This CDR3 is 13 amino acids long. V gave up 7 bases and J gave up 2 bases; unmatched junction bases: 2. On ten immunoSEQ deep assay plates, unsorted PBMC DNA was sequenced. Produced via immunoSEQ multiplex PCR; TCRdb's table is partial and in-frame only. The data show about 600,000 clones, roughly four fifths seen once. This record belongs to a study of shared clonotypes between healthy human individuals. Study-wide points: The low donor count limited represented genetic and exposure-history diversity.

This TCR came from a woman in her 40s in good health. Some clones in this sample may be carry-over from other donors' samples. The specimen sequenced was PBMCs. The chain uses TRBV29-1 and TRBJ2-6; TRBD1 aligns across 7 bases. The DNA of the CDR3 is TGCAGCGCACAGGGGACTGGGGCCAACGTCCTGACTTTC. Residues: CSAQGTGANVLTF.